One and the same sample provided the 27 T cell receptor beta chains below, sequenced in a study of blood T cell repertoires in COVID-19. Clones were sequenced by immunoSEQ multiplex PCR, and TCRdb holds only the in-frame ones, with some missing. The table records 100,000 to 150,000 clones, 60% to 80% of them present only once. Sample: peripheral blood. Source of these receptors: a man between 60 and 70 years old with acute or convalescent COVID-19.

V is TRBV12-5 and J is TRBJ1-3; D is uncertain. The CDR3 covers 13 residues. Trimming removed 4 bases at V and 4 bases at J, with 8 bases between. Per the germline V gene, CDR1 is LGHNT and CDR2 is FRNRAP. CDR3 bases: TGTGCTAGTGGTTCCAACTCAGGAAACACCATATATTTT. Residues: CASGSNSGNTIYF. Variable domain in full (rest from reference TRBV12-5 and TRBJ1-3): DARVTQTPRHKVTEMGQEVTMRCQPILGHNTVFWYRQTMMQGLELLAYFRNRAPLDDSGMPKDRFSAEMPDATLATLKIQPSEPRDSAVYFCASGSNSGNTIYFGEGSWLTVV.

To note about this clone: This CDR3 fails to terminate in the conserved phenylalanine or tryptophan, so it likely reflects a read error. The limits of the CDR3 on the DNA are not certain, so only TCRdb's listed CDR3 is given. V usage is TRBV7-3 and J usage is TRBJ1-2; no DNA check was done on the table's D call, TRBD1. Germline V lookup: CDR1 SGHTA, CDR2 FQGTGA. From its first to its last residue, the CDR3 has 13 amino acids. CDR3 residues: CASSLNRGRFILL.

This clone is a singleton in its sample. This chain links TRBV7-6 with TRBJ2-2; 8 bases align to TRBD1. V lost 5 bases and J lost 3; bases outside the gene matches: 5. This CDR3 has 15 amino acids. Germline CDR1 SGHVS, CDR2 FNYEAQ. The DNA for the CDR3 is TGTGCCAGCAGCCGACAGGGGAGGTACACCGGGGAGCTGTTTTTT. Translated: CASSRQGRYTGELFF.

The chain employs TRBV19 and TRBJ2-5; 9 nucleotides line up with TRBD1. CDR1 and CDR2 from the germline V gene are LNHDA and SQIVND (reference sequence). J lost 5 bases, V lost 6 bases, and 7 bases had no gene match. The CDR3 covers 14 residues. In nucleotides, the CDR3 is TGTGCCAGTAGGATAAGGGACAGGGTCGAGACCCAGTACTTC. Amino acids: CASRIRDRVETQYF.

The chain joins TRBV5-1 to TRBJ2-5; tentatively, D is TRBD2 (5 bases). CDR1 SGHRS and CDR2 YFSETQ come from the germline V gene. Trimming took 4 bases from V and 4 from J, leaving 17 bases between them. The length of the CDR3 is 15 residues. The CDR3 here is CASSRDNGRGETQYF. CDR3 in DNA: TGCGCCAGCAGCCGAGACAACGGACGGGGAGAGACCCAGTACTTC.

This sequence joins TRBV28 and TRBJ2-3; 9 positions match TRBD2. Trimming at V came to 5 bases and at J to 0 bases, leaving 6 bases not matched to a gene. The CDR3 sequence is 16 residues long. Germline CDR1 is MDHEN and CDR2 is SYDVKM. CDR3 sequence reads: CASSPSSGDSTDTQYF. The DNA of the CDR3 is TGTGCCAGCAGTCCCTCTAGCGGGGATAGCACAGATACGCAGTATTTT. Drawing the rest from reference TRBV28 and TRBJ2-3, the complete variable domain is DVKVTQSSRYLVKRTGEKVFLECVQDMDHENMFWYRQDPGLGLRLIYFSYDVKMKEKGDIPEGYSVSREKKERFSLILESASTNQTSMYLCASSPSSGDSTDTQYFGPGTRLTVL.

The J gene is TRBJ1-1, the V gene TRBV7-6; 7 positions match TRBD1. This CDR3 is built from 14 residues. Losses at the gene ends were 5 bases for V and 1 base for J; bases not matched to a gene: 4. CDR1 SGHVS and CDR2 FNYEAQ come from the germline V gene. Here the CDR3 DNA reads TGTGCCAGCAGCCAGGGGGGCCCGAACACTGAAGCTTTCTTT. Protein product: CASSQGGPNTEAFF.

A few counts support this clone. The chain has TRBV7-3 and TRBJ2-7, with 7 nucleotides matching TRBD1. The CDR3 extends over 13 amino acids. The V gene end was trimmed by 4 bases and the J gene end by 6 bases; junction bases not matched to a gene: 6. CDR1 is SGHTA and CDR2 is FQGTGA in the germline V gene. CDR3 in DNA: TGTGCCAGCAGCTCGACAGGGTCTGGCGAGCAGTACTTC. The encoded protein is CASSSTGSGEQYF. The complete variable domain, with remaining parts taken from reference TRBV7-3 and TRBJ2-7, reads GAGVSQTPSNKVTEKGKYVELRCDPISGHTALYWYRQSLGQGPEFLIYFQGTGAADDSGLPNDRFFAVRPEGSVSTLKIQRTERGDSAVYLCASSSTGSGEQYFGPGTRLTVT.

V usage is TRBV6-5 and J usage is TRBJ2-7; D perhaps matches TRBD2 (6 bases). This CDR3 is built from 13 residues. Per the germline V gene, CDR1 is MNHEY and CDR2 is SVGAGI. With 6 bases removed from V and 4 bases from J, the gap between germline ends came to 13 bases. CDR3 loop: CASRGGEAYEQYF. The CDR3 bases are TGTGCCAGCAGGGGGGGAGAGGCATACGAGCAGTACTTC.

This chain uses TRBV27 with TRBJ1-5; no reliable D call. The CDR3 is 15 residues long. V was cut by 5 bases and J by 7 bases, with 18 bases left in between. CDR1 and CDR2 from the germline V gene are MNHEY and SMNVEV (reference sequence). CDR3 sequence: CASSLAAHTRQPQHF. CDR3 DNA: TGTGCCAGCAGTCTGGCAGCCCATACCAGGCAGCCCCAGCATTTT.

This clone was seen a few times. This CDR3 is CASSYGSGSWDEQFF. The CDR3 DNA is TGTGCCAGCAGTTACGGTAGCGGGAGCTGGGATGAGCAGTTCTTC. The chain couples TRBV6-5 to TRBJ2-1, with 9 bases aligning to TRBD2. CDR3 size: 15 residues. Germline V CDR1 and CDR2: MNHEY, SVGAGI. V was clipped by 2 bases and J by 8 bases; unmatched bases: 7.

This chain uses TRBV9 with TRBJ2-7, with D uncertain. This CDR3 has 14 amino acids. Germline assignment: CDR1 SGDLS and CDR2 YYNGEE. V lost 4 bases, J lost 3 bases, and 14 bases lay in between. CDR3 amino acids: CASSSKTVGYEQYF. The CDR3 DNA reads as TGTGCCAGCAGCTCCAAAACAGTCGGCTACGAGCAGTACTTC.

This clone was seen a few times. This chain links TRBV4-2 with TRBJ1-4; TRBD1 matches at 8 bases. CDR3 length equals 15 residues. Germline CDR1 is LGHNA and CDR2 is YNFKEQ. V was pared by 2 bases and J by 4 bases, with 3 bases of the junction left unmatched. The CDR3, as DNA: TGTGCCAGCAGCCAAAAACAGGGGGATAATGAAAAACTGTTTTTT. Translation: CASSQKQGDNEKLFF.

CDR3 sequence reads: CASSPSGGNTDTQYF. CDR3 coding DNA: TGTGCCAGCAGCCCTAGCGGGGGAAACACAGATACGCAGTATTTT. V usage is TRBV7-2 and J usage is TRBJ2-3; TRBD2 agrees at 10 bases. J gave up 2 bases and V 5 bases, and 4 bases lay outside the gene matches. The CDR3 is 15 amino acids. Germline CDR1 is SGHTA and CDR2 is FQGNSA.

The chain links TRBV18 to TRBJ1-1; TRBD1 matches 9 bases. The CDR3 sequence is 14 residues long. V was pared by 4 bases and J by 11 bases, with 11 bases of the junction left unmatched. Per germline, CDR1 KGHSH and CDR2 LQKENI. CDR3 DNA: TGTGCCAGCTCACTTCTGACCGGGACAGGGACGGCTTTCTTT. Amino acids: CASSLLTGTGTAFF.

This clone was counted only a few times. The V and J genes are TRBV3-1 (or the pseudogene TRBV3-2) and TRBJ2-1, with 10 nucleotides matching TRBD2. Germline CDR1 is LGHDT and CDR2 is YNNKEL (reference sequence). V lost 4 bases to trimming and J lost 6 bases; unmatched junction nucleotides: 12. This CDR3 has 17 amino acids. The CDR3 spells CASSPRSGGALSNEQFF. CDR3 DNA sequence: TGTGCCAGCAGCCCCCGCAGCGGGGGGGCTCTGTCCAATGAGCAGTTCTTC.

The V and J genes are TRBV19 and TRBJ2-3; the D is unclear. The CDR3 loop spans 16 amino acids. Germline V gene data show CDR1 as LNHDA and CDR2 as SQIVND (reference sequence). Trimming left V 7 bases short and J 1 base short, with 18 bases between. Here the CDR3 reads CASTDPWRSGTDTQYF. The CDR3 region has the DNA TGTGCCAGTACTGACCCCTGGCGGTCCGGCACAGATACGCAGTATTTT.

A few counts support this clone. The CDR3, as DNA: TGTGCCAGCAGCTCGTTCTCGACAGGGTGGAATCAGCCCCAGCATTTT. Its translation is CASSSFSTGWNQPQHF. The chain employs TRBV5-8 and TRBJ1-5, with TRBD1 matching over 7 bases. V lost 3 bases and J lost 4; bases outside the gene matches: 10. The CDR3 consists of 16 residues. The germline V gene encodes CDR1 SGHTS and CDR2 YDEGEE.

The genes are TRBV4-1 and TRBJ2-7; possibly TRBD1 for D (5 bases). This CDR3 has 14 amino acids. Between the trimmed V and J ends, which lost 4 bases and 3 bases, there was a span of 13 bases. Germline-derived CDR1 and CDR2 are MGHRA and YSYEKL. CDR3 nucleotides: TGCGCCAGCAGCCTACAGCCTACAGGCTACGAGCAGTACTTC. This translates into CASSLQPTGYEQYF.

This chain links TRBV14 with TRBJ2-3, with D possibly being TRBD2 (6 bases). V lost 5 bases and J 5 bases, leaving 23 bases between the germline ends. This CDR3 has 17 amino acids. Germline values: CDR1 SGHDN, CDR2 FVKESK. DNA for the CDR3: TGTGCCAGCAGCGTCAAGCTATCGGGAGCTGTGGGAGATACGCAGTATTTT. Translation: CASSVKLSGAVGDTQYF.

This clone is categorized as medium-sized. The chain recombines TRBV27 with TRBJ2-7; a weak D match, TRBD2 (6 bases). The CDR3 length is 14 residues. Germline CDR1 and CDR2: MNHEY and SMNVEV (reference sequence). V lost 8 bases to trimming and J lost 3 bases, with 17 bases between them. Written as DNA, the CDR3 is TGTGCCAGCGGGCGGGACGGGAGATTCTACGAGCAGTACTTC. Protein: CASGRDGRFYEQYF.

The gene calls are TRBV11-2 and TRBJ1-2; no definite D call. CDR1 SGHAT and CDR2 FQNNGV come from the germline V gene. The V end lost 3 bases, the J end lost 7 bases, and 12 bases lay between the germline ends. The CDR3 runs 13 residues. The CDR3: CASSFNSNGGYTF. The CDR3 nucleotides are TGTGCCAGCAGCTTCAACTCAAACGGTGGCTACACCTTC.

As DNA, the CDR3 is TGTGCCAGCAGCCAGGGGGAGAACGGCTACACCTTC. Amino acids: CASSQGENGYTF. The rearrangement joins TRBV7-3 to TRBJ1-2; 7 bases map to TRBD1. CDR3 length: 12 residues. J gave up 8 bases and V 5 bases, and 5 bases lay outside the gene matches. From germline, CDR1 is SGHTA and CDR2 FQGTGA.

The chain carries TRBV7-2 and TRBJ1-2; D unresolved. The CDR3 spans 15 residues. V lost 0 bases and J lost 3, with 11 bases in between. Germline V gives CDR1 SGHTA, CDR2 FQGNSA. CDR3 region: CASSLAWSTDYGYTF. The CDR3 region has the DNA TGTGCCAGCAGCTTAGCTTGGTCCACAGACTATGGCTACACCTTC.

This clone was counted between two and nine times. This chain joins TRBV6-1 and TRBJ2-4; a weak D match, TRBD1 (6 bases). This CDR3 contains 17 residues. V lost 2 bases, J lost 1 base, and 15 bases lay in between. Germline V gene lookup returns CDR1 MNHNS and CDR2 SASEGT. CDR3 residues: CASSEIQGFLAKNIQYF. The CDR3, as DNA: TGTGCCAGCAGTGAAATACAGGGTTTTTTGGCCAAAAACATTCAGTACTTC.

The V and J genes are TRBV6-5 and TRBJ1-2, with 9 bases fitting TRBD1. V lost 5 bases and J lost 7; bases outside the gene matches: 11. CDR3 length equals 15 residues. CDR1 is MNHEY and CDR2 is SVGAGI in the germline V gene. CDR3 in DNA: TGTGCCAGCAGTCCGCCGGGACAGGGAATTGGTGGCTACACCTTC. The encoded protein is CASSPPGQGIGGYTF.

J is TRBJ2-5 and V is TRBV9; 9 nucleotides align to TRBD1. Germline V CDR1 and CDR2: SGDLS, YYNGEE. V shed 3 bases, J shed 7 bases, and the junction held 19 bases outside the gene matches. This CDR3 is built from 18 residues. In DNA form, the CDR3 reads TGTGCCAGCAGCGACAACCGGGACAGGGCATCCCGGGCAAGGACCCAGTACTTC. Translation gives CASSDNRDRASRARTQYF.